The 10 T cell receptor beta chains below all came from one sample that was sequenced in a study of blood T cell repertoires in COVID-19. Produced via immunoSEQ multiplex PCR; TCRdb's table is partial and in-frame only. The table shows roughly 300,000 clones, with 80% to 90% occurring only once. Sequences were obtained from peripheral blood. Source of these receptors: a man younger than 30 who had recovered from COVID-19.

This sequence joins TRBV4-3 and TRBJ2-7, with 9 bases identical to TRBD1. This CDR3 spans 19 amino acids. Germline V lookup: CDR1 LGHNA, CDR2 YSLEER. Trimming at V came to 0 bases and at J to 1 base, leaving 13 bases not matched to a gene. CDR3: CASSQDGYWDRVNSYEQYF. CDR3 DNA: TGCGCCAGCAGCCAAGATGGGTACTGGGACAGGGTAAATTCCTACGAGCAGTACTTC.

This chain uses TRBV29-1 with TRBJ1-2; TRBD1 matches at 9 bases. Per the germline V gene, CDR1 is SQVTM and CDR2 is ANQGSEA. This CDR3 is built from 14 residues. After removal of 3 bases from V and 0 bases from J, the junction contained 2 bases not matched to a gene. The CDR3 region has the DNA TGCAGCGTTGATTACAGGGGGCCTAACTATGGCTACACCTTC. This encodes CSVDYRGPNYGYTF.

The chain is built from TRBV2 and TRBJ2-7, with 9 bases that match TRBD1. After removal of 3 bases from V and 6 bases from J, the junction contained 6 bases not matched to a gene. The CDR3 runs 14 residues. The germline V gene has CDR1 SNHLY and CDR2 FYNNEI. CDR3 nucleotides: TGTGCCAGCAGTGATTTCGGACAGGGGATCGAGCAGTACTTC. Amino acids: CASSDFGQGIEQYF.

J is TRBJ1-5 and V is TRBV7-8; 9 bases map to TRBD1. The CDR3 is made up of 15 amino acids. Germline assignment: CDR1 SGHVS and CDR2 FQNEAQ. With 2 bases clipped from V and 6 bases from J, the junction kept 5 bases outside the gene matches. CDR3 sequence: CASSLTGQGSQPQHF. The CDR3 DNA follows: TGTGCCAGCAGCTTAACGGGACAGGGTAGTCAGCCCCAGCATTTT.

The chain couples TRBV7-8 to TRBJ2-3; tentative D call: TRBD2 (6 bases). The CDR3 extends over 16 amino acids. The V gene's germline CDR1 is SGHVS and CDR2 FQNEAQ. Between the trimmed V and J ends, which lost 3 bases and 8 bases, there was a span of 21 bases. CDR3 region: CASSFSGRRVGGTQYF. The CDR3 nucleotides are TGTGCCAGCAGCTTTAGCGGTCGGAGGGTGGGGGGTACGCAGTATTTT. Full variable domain (missing parts from reference TRBV7-8 and TRBJ2-3): GAGVSQSPRYKVAKRGQDVALRCDPISGHVSLFWYQQALGQGPEFLTYFQNEAQLDKSGLPSDRFFAERPEGSVSTLKIQRTQQEDSAVYLCASSFSGRRVGGTQYFGPGTRLTVL.

J is TRBJ2-2 and V is TRBV9, with D maybe TRBD1 (5 bases). Deletions cut 0 bases from V and 2 bases from J, with 11 bases between. The germline V gene encodes CDR1 SGDLS and CDR2 YYNGEE. The CDR3 sequence is 16 residues long. CDR3 in DNA: TGTGCCAGCAGCGTAGGGGGCAGGGAAAACACCGGGGAGCTGTTTTTT. Its translation: CASSVGGRENTGELFF.

V usage is TRBV2 and J usage is TRBJ2-7, with a weak D call TRBD2 (5 bases). The CDR3 runs 12 residues. Trimming took 4 bases from V and 4 from J, leaving 8 bases between them. Germline CDR1 and CDR2: SNHLY and FYNNEI. The CDR3 bases are TGTGCCAGCAGTGGAGAGGGATACGAGCAGTACTTC. It codes for CASSGEGYEQYF.

This chain joins TRBV19 and TRBJ2-7; D might be TRBD1 (6 bases). In germline, CDR1 is LNHDA, CDR2 SQIVND (reference sequence). There are 16 residues in the CDR3. The V and J ends lost 3 bases and 2 bases respectively, with 17 bases between them. This chain's CDR3 is CASSITSDRRTYEQYF. The CDR3 DNA is TGTGCCAGTAGTATTACCAGTGACAGGAGAACCTACGAGCAGTACTTC.

This chain uses TRBV29-1 with TRBJ1-4; D not certain. Germline assignment: CDR1 SQVTM and CDR2 ANQGSEA. CDR3 size: 14 residues. The V end was cut by 3 bases, the J end by 3 bases, with 11 bases between. The CDR3 DNA sequence: TGCAGCGTTGACCTGGGCGCAGCTAATGAAAAACTGTTTTTT. This translates into CSVDLGAANEKLFF.

In nucleotides, the CDR3 is TGCGCCAGCAGCGCGTCCGGGACAGTTAGCACAGATACGCAGTATTTT. This gives the protein CASSASGTVSTDTQYF. V gene TRBV5-1 combines with J gene TRBJ2-3, with 7 bases identical to TRBD1. The CDR3 is 16 residues long. The V gene end was trimmed by 4 bases and the J gene end by 0 bases; junction bases not matched to a gene: 8. CDR1 SGHRS and CDR2 YFSETQ come from the germline V gene.